This T cell receptor (beta chain) is from a study of TIL therapy for anti-PD-1-resistant metastatic lung cancer. Study in general: Progressing patients received lymphodepletion, expanded TIL infusion and IL-2. Most patients had lung adenocarcinoma; four tumors were EGFR-mutant, two ALK-rearranged; half smoked currently or formerly.

Time point meaning: pre-treatment sample, taken before nivolumab and TIL therapy. Patients were adults with stage 4 NSCLC. The CDR3 runs 15 residues. The V and J ends lost 4 bases and 7 bases, in that order; junction bases with no gene match: 6. Germline V gene sequence: CDR1 LGHNA, CDR2 YSLEER. This was the immunoSEQ v3 assay. Each library reached 1.5 million to 2.5 million read pairs, or roughly 5-6.5 million at deep level. Some clones are missing from TCRdb's copy, which holds only in-frame ones; the method was immunoSEQ multiplex PCR. The sample lists tens of thousands of clones, around three quarters occurring once.

Sequences were derived from blood, sampled at baseline. This TCR derives from a man aged 65 to 79 with non-small cell lung cancer. The V gene is TRBV4-3, the J gene TRBJ2-2; 10 bases line up with TRBD1. The CDR3 region is CASSLRQGAVGELFF. CDR3 in DNA: TGCGCCAGCAGCCTTCGACAGGGGGCGGTCGGGGAGCTGTTTTTT.